The 31 T cell receptor beta chains listed next were all sequenced from one sample in a study of OX40 agonist ivuxolimab in advanced cancers. Profiling relied on immunoSEQ multiplex PCR, and the TCRdb table lists in-frame clones only, not all of them. The top ten hold roughly 16% of the sample, which has tens of thousands of clones, about 86% seen once. Specimen: CD4+ or CD8+ T cells sorted from blood, collected in a trial of the OX40 agonist ivuxolimab. The receptors derive from an adult with an advanced solid tumor such as melanoma, head and neck, liver or kidney cancer.

The V call is TRBV19, the J call TRBJ1-2; no firm D call. Germline-derived CDR1 and CDR2 are LNHDA and SQIVND (reference sequence). The CDR3 sequence is 12 residues long. Trimming took off 1 base at V and 7 bases at J, with 7 bases between the two ends. The CDR3 region has the DNA TGTGCCAGTAGTATAGGACACTTTGGCTACACCTTC. Residues: CASSIGHFGYTF.

The CDR3 sequence: CSVEDLHGQGGYEQYF. The CDR3 region has the DNA TGCAGCGTTGAAGATCTTCATGGACAGGGCGGCTACGAGCAGTACTTC. The gene calls are TRBV29-1 and TRBJ2-7; 8 bases line up with TRBD1. The CDR3 contains 16 residues. The germline gives CDR1 SQVTM, CDR2 ANQGSEA. Trimming took 0 bases from V and 3 from J; bases not matched to a gene: 10.

Only a few counts were recorded for this clone. The chain combines TRBV28 with TRBJ2-3; 8 bases match TRBD2. J was trimmed by 0 bases and V by 5 bases; bases with no gene match: 13. This CDR3 region has 18 residues. Germline CDR1 reads MDHEN; CDR2 reads SYDVKM. CDR3 sequence (DNA): TGTGCCAGCAGTCCCATGGGCGGGGGGCACGCTAGCACAGATACGCAGTATTTT. Translation: CASSPMGGGHASTDTQYF.

The chain has TRBV5-1 and TRBJ2-1; D call uncertain. CDR1 and CDR2 (germline): SGHRS, YFSETQ. The V end was cut by 0 bases, the J end by 9 bases, with 7 bases between. The length of the CDR3 is 12 residues. CDR3 in DNA: TGCGCCAGCAGCTTGGTGGCTCCTGAGCAGTTCTTC. Translation: CASSLVAPEQFF.

The chain combines TRBV6-6 with TRBJ1-6; D unclear. The germline CDR1 and CDR2 sequences are MNHNY and SVGAGI (reference sequence). The CDR3 runs 16 residues. With 2 bases removed from V and 8 bases from J, the gap between germline ends came to 16 bases. The CDR3 loop is CASSYRQEGSDSPLHF. The CDR3 DNA is TGTGCCAGCAGTTACCGTCAGGAGGGATCGGATTCACCCCTCCACTTT.

This clone has a handful of counts. The chain uses TRBV27 and TRBJ1-5; D perhaps matches TRBD1 (5 bases). CDR3 length: 14 amino acids. Germline assignment: CDR1 MNHEY and CDR2 SMNVEV (reference sequence). The V end lost 2 bases, the J end lost 6 bases, and 11 bases lay between the germline ends. This chain's CDR3 is CASSLGGGSQPQHF. The CDR3 bases are TGTGCCAGCAGTTTAGGGGGTGGGAGTCAGCCCCAGCATTTT.

This clone is termed medium-sized. The chain's CDR3 is CASSPPGMRSSPLHF. The CDR3 DNA sequence: TGTGCCAGCAGTCCACCCGGGATGCGCTCTTCACCCCTCCACTTT. This chain links TRBV28 with TRBJ1-6, with D unresolved. The germline V gene has CDR1 MDHEN and CDR2 SYDVKM. CDR3 size: 15 residues. The V gene lost 5 bases and the J gene lost 9 bases, with 17 bases spanning the gap.

CDR3 residues: CASTAMRAGGTGELFF. CDR3 DNA: TGTGCCAGCACGGCAATGAGAGCGGGAGGTACCGGGGAGCTGTTTTTT. The V call is TRBV11-3, the J call TRBJ2-2, with 9 positions matching TRBD2. Germline trimming cut 7 bases from V and 5 bases from J; bases unmatched to any gene: 11. CDR3 length: 16 amino acids. In germline, CDR1 is SGHNT, CDR2 YENEEA.

The sample holds one count of this clone. The chain carries TRBV28 and TRBJ2-6, with 13 bases identical to TRBD2. The J segment lost 0 bases and the V segment lost 10 bases, leaving 6 bases of the junction unmatched. Germline assignment: CDR1 MDHEN and CDR2 SYDVKM. The CDR3 is 17 amino acids. Written as DNA, the CDR3 is TGTGCCACCAGACTAGCGGGGGGACCCTCTGGGGCCAACGTCCTGACTTTC. Protein sequence: CATRLAGGPSGANVLTF.

The chain has TRBV10-3 and TRBJ2-3, with D unclear. CDR3 size: 17 residues. The V gene lost 2 bases and the J gene lost 0 bases, with 15 bases spanning the gap. Per the germline V gene, CDR1 is ENHRY and CDR2 is SYGVKD. CDR3 loop: CAISEPTTRPSTDTQYF. The CDR3 DNA follows: TGTGCCATCAGTGAGCCAACGACGCGGCCTAGCACAGATACGCAGTATTTT.

J is TRBJ2-1 and V is TRBV27; weak D call: TRBD2 (6 bases). The V gene lost 0 bases and the J gene lost 9 bases, with 9 bases spanning the gap. CDR1 is MNHEY and CDR2 is SMNVEV in the germline V gene (reference sequence). The CDR3 consists of 13 residues. The CDR3 coding sequence is TGTGCCAGCAGTTTATCGGAGGGCGGTGAGCAGTTCTTC. It encodes CASSLSEGGEQFF.

V is TRBV4-1 and J is TRBJ2-7; 7 bases are a match to TRBD1. The V gene end was trimmed by 3 bases and the J gene end by 0 bases; junction bases not matched to a gene: 5. Germline assignment: CDR1 MGHRA and CDR2 YSYEKL. The CDR3 consists of 15 residues. The DNA for the CDR3 is TGCGCCAGCAGCCACCAGGGGGACGGCTCCTACGAGCAGTACTTC. It yields the protein CASSHQGDGSYEQYF.

The rearrangement uses TRBV4-3 and TRBJ1-3; 8 bases line up with TRBD1. The CDR3 covers 15 residues. The germline V gene encodes CDR1 LGHNA and CDR2 YSLEER. The J segment lost 4 bases and the V segment lost 4 bases, leaving 6 bases of the junction unmatched. The CDR3 DNA follows: TGCGCCAGCAGCCCGGGACAGGCGGTGGGAAACACCATATATTTT. Translated: CASSPGQAVGNTIYF.

V gene TRBV6-1 combines with J gene TRBJ2-1; possibly TRBD2 for D (6 bases). Germline CDR1 MNHNS, CDR2 SASEGT. The germline V and J ends were trimmed by 6 bases and 6 bases, with 15 bases remaining between them. This CDR3 has 14 amino acids. As DNA, the CDR3 is TGTGCCAGCAGCCGGGAGCCGGCCGGCAATGAGCAGTTCTTC. Encoded protein: CASSREPAGNEQFF.

The V gene is TRBV9, the J gene TRBJ2-1, with D possibly TRBD1 on 6 matching bases. V was trimmed by 0 bases and J by 0 bases, leaving 19 bases between them. Per the germline V gene, CDR1 is SGDLS and CDR2 is YYNGEE. The CDR3 is made up of 19 amino acids. Here the CDR3 reads CASSVVAGELASSYNEQFF. Here the CDR3 DNA reads TGTGCCAGCAGCGTAGTGGCAGGGGAGCTCGCAAGCTCCTACAATGAGCAGTTCTTC.

The chain is built from TRBV27 and TRBJ2-5, with 9 bases aligning to TRBD1. Trimming cost V 6 bases and J 5 bases; bases outside gene matches: 10. Germline values: CDR1 MNHEY, CDR2 SMNVEV (reference sequence). The CDR3 has 15 amino acids. CDR3 sequence: CASSRTTGGQETQYF. CDR3 coding DNA: TGTGCCAGCAGCCGAACGACAGGGGGACAGGAGACCCAGTACTTC.

CDR3 in DNA: TGTGCCAGCAGGATGGACAGGGCCAATGAGCAGTTCTTC. As protein: CASRMDRANEQFF. V is TRBV5-4 and J is TRBJ2-1; 8 positions agree with TRBD1. The CDR3 totals 13 residues. In germline, CDR1 is SGHNT, CDR2 YYREEE (reference sequence). The trim removed 5 bases at V and 6 bases at J, leaving 4 bases unmatched.

The chain links TRBV10-3 to TRBJ1-2; D is perhaps TRBD1 (5 bases). CDR1 is ENHRY and CDR2 is SYGVKD in the germline V gene. The CDR3 has 15 amino acids. Trimming left V 7 bases short and J 0 bases short, with 15 bases between. This CDR3 reads CAINPRDLANYGYTF. Here the CDR3 DNA reads TGTGCCATCAATCCCAGGGACCTAGCTAACTATGGCTACACCTTC.

This chain links TRBV7-7 with TRBJ1-5; unclear D gene. The germline V and J ends were trimmed by 5 bases and 4 bases, with 9 bases remaining between them. Germline values: CDR1 SSHAT, CDR2 FNYEAQ (reference sequence). The CDR3 has 13 residues. The CDR3 DNA reads as TGTGCCAGCAGCAAAGACCCGAATCAGCCCCAGCATTTT. This gives the protein CASSKDPNQPQHF.

The J gene is TRBJ2-1, the V gene TRBV9, with D maybe TRBD1 (5 bases). Germline V gives CDR1 SGDLS, CDR2 YYNGEE. This CDR3 spans 14 amino acids. Trimming left V 0 bases short and J 7 bases short, with 11 bases between. The CDR3 DNA reads TGTGCCAGCAGCGTAGGTGGGAAGGGGAATGAGCAGTTCTTC. It specifies CASSVGGKGNEQFF.

In this sample, this clone turned up once. CDR3 DNA: TGTGCCAGTGCGAGGCGCGGGGACTTCTATGGCTACACCTTC. It codes for CASARRGDFYGYTF. This rearrangement joins TRBV19 to TRBJ1-2; a weak D match, TRBD1 (5 bases). The CDR3 has 14 amino acids. Between the trimmed V and J ends, which lost 8 bases and 4 bases, there was a span of 17 bases. Germline CDR1 is LNHDA and CDR2 is SQIVND (reference sequence).

The sample holds one count of this clone. V usage is TRBV15 and J usage is TRBJ2-7; 13 bases agree with TRBD2. The CDR3 length is 15 residues. Germline assignment: CDR1 LNHNV and CDR2 YYDKDF (reference sequence). With 5 bases clipped from V and 6 bases from J, the junction kept 7 bases outside the gene matches. The CDR3 DNA is TGTGCCACCAGCGAGCGGACTAGCGGGAGTGGCGAGCAGTACTTC. This translates into CATSERTSGSGEQYF.

This chain connects TRBV7-3 to TRBJ1-1, with a tentative D call TRBD1 (6 bases). This CDR3 has 13 residues. CDR1 and CDR2 (germline): SGHTA, FQGTGA. Trimming cost V 6 bases and J 4 bases, with 12 bases left between them. The CDR3 loop reads CASSWGQGTEAFF. CDR3 in DNA: TGTGCCAGCAGTTGGGGGCAGGGCACTGAAGCTTTCTTT.

CDR3 loop: CASKNSGIQETQYF. The DNA of the CDR3 is TGTGCCAGTAAAAATTCGGGGATCCAAGAGACCCAGTACTTC. The chain couples TRBV19 to TRBJ2-5; D is possibly TRBD2 (5 bases). Deletions cut 7 bases from V and 1 base from J, with 13 bases between. The CDR3 contains 14 residues. Germline V gene sequence: CDR1 LNHDA, CDR2 SQIVND (reference sequence).

This clone showed up just once. V is TRBV6-7 and J is TRBJ2-7, with 9 bases lining up with TRBD1. TRBV6-7 is filed as an ORF, its function uncertain. V trimming: 6 bases; J trimming: 0 bases; junction bases outside the gene matches: 9. The CDR3 covers 16 residues. CDR3 loop: CASSPKATGGSYEQYF. In nucleotides, the CDR3 is TGTGCCAGCAGCCCGAAGGCGACAGGGGGCTCCTACGAGCAGTACTTC.

The chain carries TRBV27 and TRBJ1-1, with a tentative D call TRBD1 (5 bases). Per the germline V gene, CDR1 is MNHEY and CDR2 is SMNVEV (reference sequence). The V gene lost 3 bases and the J gene lost 4 bases, with 9 bases spanning the gap. The CDR3 loop spans 13 amino acids. DNA of the CDR3: TGTGCCAGCAGTTTCGGGGGTATCACTGAAGCTTTCTTT. It translates to CASSFGGITEAFF.

In its sample, this clone was seen a few times. The rearrangement joins TRBV7-6 to TRBJ2-7, with D tentatively TRBD2 (5 bases). In germline, CDR1 is SGHVS, CDR2 FNYEAQ. Trimming took 0 bases from V and 1 from J, leaving 10 bases between them. The length of the CDR3 is 15 residues. Here the CDR3 DNA reads TGTGCCAGCAGCTTAGCCCCCCGAGGGTCCTACGAGCAGTACTTC. Encoded protein: CASSLAPRGSYEQYF.

V and J are TRBV2 and TRBJ1-1; D ambiguous. The germline V gene has CDR1 SNHLY and CDR2 FYNNEI. Trimming removed 4 bases from V and 0 bases from J, with 9 bases in between. The CDR3 has 14 amino acids. The CDR3 loop reads CASSGRWMNTEAFF. The DNA of the CDR3 is TGTGCCAGCAGTGGTCGGTGGATGAACACTGAAGCTTTCTTT.

The V call is TRBV2, the J call TRBJ2-1; 8 positions agree with TRBD1. Trimming took 6 bases from V and 1 from J; bases not matched to a gene: 5. Germline CDR1 SNHLY, CDR2 FYNNEI. CDR3 length: 15 amino acids. The CDR3 sequence is CASRETGASYNEQFF. CDR3 in DNA: TGTGCCAGCAGAGAGACAGGGGCATCCTACAATGAGCAGTTCTTC. Complete variable domain (other parts from reference TRBV2 and TRBJ2-1): EPEVTQTPSHQVTQMGQEVILRCVPISNHLYFYWYRQILGQKVEFLVSFYNNEISEKSEIFDDQFSVERPDGSNFTLKIRSTKLEDSAMYFCASRETGASYNEQFFGPGTRLTVL.

V is TRBV30 and J is TRBJ1-1; no reliable D call. Germline-derived CDR1 and CDR2 are GTSNPN and SVGIG (reference sequence). V was pared by 0 bases and J by 2 bases, with 7 bases between. The CDR3 contains 13 residues. The CDR3 bases are TGTGCCTGGAGTGTCGAAGTTAACACTGAAGCTTTCTTT. It codes for CAWSVEVNTEAFF.

The chain combines TRBV5-1 with TRBJ2-2; 9 nucleotides agree with TRBD1. The CDR3 totals 17 residues. Germline CDR1 reads SGHRS; CDR2 reads YFSETQ. Trimming removed 0 bases from V and 6 bases from J; junction bases left unmatched: 9. For the CDR3, the DNA is TGCGCCAGCAGCTTGGCCGGGGGACAGGGTCCGTCCGGGGAGCTGTTTTTT. Translating gives CASSLAGGQGPSGELFF.